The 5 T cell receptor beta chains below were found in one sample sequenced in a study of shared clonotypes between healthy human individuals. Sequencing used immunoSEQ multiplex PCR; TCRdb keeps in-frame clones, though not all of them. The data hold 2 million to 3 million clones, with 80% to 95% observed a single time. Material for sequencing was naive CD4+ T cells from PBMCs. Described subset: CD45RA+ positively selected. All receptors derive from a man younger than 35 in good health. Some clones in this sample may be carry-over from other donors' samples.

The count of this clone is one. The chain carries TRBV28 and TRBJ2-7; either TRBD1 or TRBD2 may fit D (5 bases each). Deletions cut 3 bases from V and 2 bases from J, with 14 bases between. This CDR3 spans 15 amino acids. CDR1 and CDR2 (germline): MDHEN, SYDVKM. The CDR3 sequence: CASSFTERGPYEQYF. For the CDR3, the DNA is TGTGCCAGCAGTTTTACGGAGAGGGGTCCCTACGAGCAGTACTTC.

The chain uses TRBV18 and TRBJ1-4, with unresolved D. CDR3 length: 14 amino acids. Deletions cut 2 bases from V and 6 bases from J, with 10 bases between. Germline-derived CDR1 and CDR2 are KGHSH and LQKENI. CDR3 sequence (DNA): TGTGCCAGCTCACCAGAACTCGCAGATGAAAAACTGTTTTTT. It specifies CASSPELADEKLFF.

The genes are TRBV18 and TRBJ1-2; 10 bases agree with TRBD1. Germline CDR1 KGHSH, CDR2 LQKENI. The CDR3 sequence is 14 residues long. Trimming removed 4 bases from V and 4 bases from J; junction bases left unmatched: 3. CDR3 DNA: TGTGCCAGCTCACTCCGGACAGGGGGCTATGGCTACACCTTC. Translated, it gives CASSLRTGGYGYTF.

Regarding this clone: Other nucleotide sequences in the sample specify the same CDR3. This CDR3 is CASSPGLGTDTQYF. The CDR3 DNA follows: TGTGCCAGCTCACCGGGACTAGGTACAGATACGCAGTATTTT. The chain combines TRBV18 with TRBJ2-3, with 8 bases aligning to TRBD2. V trimming: 3 bases; J trimming: 3 bases; junction bases outside the gene matches: 2. CDR1 and CDR2 (germline): KGHSH, LQKENI. The CDR3 has 14 amino acids.

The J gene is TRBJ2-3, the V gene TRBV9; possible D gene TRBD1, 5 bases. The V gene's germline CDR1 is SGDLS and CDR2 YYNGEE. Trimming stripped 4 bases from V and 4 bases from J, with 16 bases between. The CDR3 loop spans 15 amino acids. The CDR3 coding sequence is TGTGCCAGCAGCAACCGACTGGGGCAAGCAGATACGCAGTATTTT. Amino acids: CASSNRLGQADTQYF.